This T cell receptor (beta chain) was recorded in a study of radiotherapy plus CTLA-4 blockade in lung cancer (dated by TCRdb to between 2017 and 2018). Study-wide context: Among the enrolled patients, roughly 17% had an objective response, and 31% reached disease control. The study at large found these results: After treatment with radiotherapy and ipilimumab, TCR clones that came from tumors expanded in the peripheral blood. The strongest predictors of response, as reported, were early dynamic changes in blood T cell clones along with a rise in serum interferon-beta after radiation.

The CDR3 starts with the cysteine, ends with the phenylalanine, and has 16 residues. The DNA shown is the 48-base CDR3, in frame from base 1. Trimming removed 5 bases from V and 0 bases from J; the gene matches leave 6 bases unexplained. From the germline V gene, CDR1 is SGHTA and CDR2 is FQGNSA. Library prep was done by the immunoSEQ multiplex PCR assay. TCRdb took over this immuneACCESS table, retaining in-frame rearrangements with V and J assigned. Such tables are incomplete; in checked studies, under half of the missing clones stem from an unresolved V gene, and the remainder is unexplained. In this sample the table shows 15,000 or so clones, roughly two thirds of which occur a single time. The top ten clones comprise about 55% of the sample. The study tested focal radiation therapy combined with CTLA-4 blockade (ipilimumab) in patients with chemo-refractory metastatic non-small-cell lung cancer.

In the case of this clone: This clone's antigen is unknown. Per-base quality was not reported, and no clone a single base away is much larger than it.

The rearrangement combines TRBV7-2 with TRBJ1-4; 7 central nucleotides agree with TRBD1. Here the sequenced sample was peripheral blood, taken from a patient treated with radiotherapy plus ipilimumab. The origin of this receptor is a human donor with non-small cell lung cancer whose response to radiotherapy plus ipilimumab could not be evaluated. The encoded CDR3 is CASSPRQGATNEKLFF. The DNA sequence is TGTGCCAGCAGCCCGCGACAGGGTGCAACTAATGAAAAACTGTTTTTT.